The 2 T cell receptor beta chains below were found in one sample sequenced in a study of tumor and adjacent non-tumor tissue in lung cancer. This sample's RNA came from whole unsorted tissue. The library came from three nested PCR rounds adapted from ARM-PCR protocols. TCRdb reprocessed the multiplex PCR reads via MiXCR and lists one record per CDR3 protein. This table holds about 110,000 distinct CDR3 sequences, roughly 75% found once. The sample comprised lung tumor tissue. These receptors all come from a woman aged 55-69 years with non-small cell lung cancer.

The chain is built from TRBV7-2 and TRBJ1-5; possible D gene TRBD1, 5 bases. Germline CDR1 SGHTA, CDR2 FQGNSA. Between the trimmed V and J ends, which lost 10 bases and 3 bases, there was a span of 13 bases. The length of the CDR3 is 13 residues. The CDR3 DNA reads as TGTGCCACCGGGGGGGGGATCAATCAGCCCCAGCATTTT. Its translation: CATGGGINQPQHF. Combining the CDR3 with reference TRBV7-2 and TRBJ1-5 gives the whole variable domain GAGVSQSPSNKVTEKGKDVELRCDPISGHTALYWYRQSLGQGLEFLIYFQGNSAPDKSGLPSDRFSAERTGGSVSTLTIQRTQQEDSAVYLCATGGGINQPQHFGDGTRLSIL.

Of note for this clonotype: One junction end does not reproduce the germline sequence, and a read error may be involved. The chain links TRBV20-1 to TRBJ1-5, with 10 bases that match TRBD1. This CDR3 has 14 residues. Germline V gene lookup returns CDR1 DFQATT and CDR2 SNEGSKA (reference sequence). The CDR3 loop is CSAGQGYLNRPQRF. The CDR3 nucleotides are TGCAGTGCGGGACAGGGGTACCTAAATCGGCCCCAGCGTTTT.